The source of this TCR beta chain is a study of PD-1 blockade in mismatch repair-deficient tumors. The study, taken as a whole, reports: Rapid post-treatment expansion, then contraction, generally preceding radiologic response, marked tumor-resident clones.

With regard to this clone: Its specificity is unknown.

With 5 bases removed from V and 0 bases from J, the gap between germline ends came to 12 bases. Germline loops: CDR1 PRHDT, CDR2 FYEKMQ (reference sequence). This CDR3 comprises 15 residues. Mismatch repair deficiency was confirmed in all patients, by PCR or immunohistochemistry. A few pembrolizumab responders had their TCRs sequenced. TCRdb's table, derived via immunoSEQ multiplex PCR, lists solely in-frame clones and lacks some. The repertoire consists of around 120,000 clones, with about 88% occurring once and the leading ten covering roughly 12%. This clonotype originated in an adult with mismatch repair-deficient cancer. The V and J genes are TRBV13 and TRBJ2-3; D is perhaps TRBD2 (5 bases). The sample was peripheral blood, taken 44 weeks after starting pembrolizumab. CDR3 loop: CASSAGEGSTDTQYF. The CDR3 bases are TGTGCCAGCAGCGCCGGGGAAGGGAGCACAGATACGCAGTATTTT.